The rows below give T cell receptor beta chains drawn from one sample of a study of blood T cell repertoires in COVID-19. The method was immunoSEQ multiplex PCR; TCRdb's version includes in-frame clones alone and lacks a portion of them. The sample consists of under 200,000 clones, 88% of them appearing once. Sequenced sample: peripheral blood. The source is a man aged 18 to 35 with active or convalescent COVID-19. Both conserved end residues are part of each CDR3. A D gene is named only where the DNA matches it firmly. Size is omitted from some rows. Given values are once, few, many or a class for expanded clones.

clone_size,v_call,d_call,j_call,cdr3_aa,cdr3_nt
.,TRBV27,.,TRBJ2-7,CASSGGYEQYF,TGTGCCAGCAGCGGGGGCTACGAGCAGTACTTC
.,TRBV27,TRBD1,TRBJ1-2,CASSPQGDGYTF,TGTGCCAGCAGTCCACAGGGGGATGGCTACACCTTC
.,TRBV7-9,.,TRBJ1-6,CASSRSSESPLHF,TGTGCCAGCAGTAGGAGCAGTGAATCACCCCTCCACTTT
.,TRBV9,TRBD1,TRBJ2-7,CASSGGTGQGYEQYF,TGTGCCAGCAGCGGAGGGACAGGACAGGGCTACGAGCAGTACTTC
few,TRBV27,.,TRBJ2-7,CASSLTLAVAYEQYF,TGTGCCAGCAGTCTAACACTGGCGGTGGCCTACGAGCAGTACTTC
.,TRBV30,TRBD2,TRBJ2-5,CAWTTGSGRQETQYF,TGTGCCTGGACTACGGGTAGCGGGAGACAAGAGACCCAGTACTTC
.,TRBV5-1,TRBD1,TRBJ2-7,CASSPRQGTYEQYF,TGCGCCAGCAGCCCCCGACAGGGTACCTACGAGCAGTACTTC
.,TRBV19,.,TRBJ1-6,CASSNPGKESPLHF,TGTGCCAGTAGTAATCCGGGAAAGGAATCACCCCTCCACTTT
.,TRBV3-1/TRBV3-2,TRBD1,TRBJ1-1,CASSQGDRLKAFF,TGTGCCAGCAGCCAGGGGGACAGACTTAAAGCTTTCTTT
once,TRBV7-9,TRBD2,TRBJ2-1,CASSPVAGQYNEQFF,TGTGCCAGCAGCCCGGTAGCGGGTCAATACAATGAGCAGTTCTTC
.,TRBV6-5,.,TRBJ1-2,CASSLYSNYGYTF,TGTGCCAGCAGTCTGTACTCTAACTATGGCTACACCTTC
.,TRBV4-2,.,TRBJ1-2,CASSQSPDSYGYTF,TGTGCCAGCAGCCAGTCTCCCGACAGCTATGGCTACACCTTC
.,TRBV9,TRBD1,TRBJ1-1,CASSPTGVRNTEAFF,TGTGCCAGCAGCCCGACAGGGGTGCGTAACACTGAAGCTTTCTTT
.,TRBV5-1,TRBD2,TRBJ2-1,CASSLESGGLGEQFF,TGCGCCAGCAGCTTGGAGAGCGGGGGGCTCGGTGAGCAGTTCTTC
once,TRBV10-3,.,TRBJ2-7,CAISEWGGDNSGYEQYF,TGTGCCATCAGTGAGTGGGGAGGGGACAACAGTGGTTACGAGCAGTACTTC
once,TRBV19,TRBD2,TRBJ2-2,CASSIAIAGNTGELFF,TGTGCCAGTAGTATCGCAATAGCGGGAAACACCGGGGAGCTGTTTTTT
.,TRBV27,.,TRBJ2-4,CASSPEIIDRYPNIAKNIQYF,TGTGCCAGCAGTCCAGAAATAATAGACAGGTATCCAAATATAGCCAAAAACATTCAGTACTTC
.,TRBV29-1,.,TRBJ2-7,CSAVNSQGLSYEQYF,TGCAGCGCTGTCAACTCCCAGGGGCTCTCCTACGAGCAGTACTTC
.,TRBV30,.,TRBJ2-7,CAWQGQYF,TGTGCCTGGCAGGGGCAGTACTTC
.,TRBV6-2/TRBV6-3,.,TRBJ2-5,CASSYSNRAQETQYF,TGTGCCAGCAGTTACTCGAACAGGGCCCAAGAGACCCAGTACTTC
.,TRBV6-2/TRBV6-3,TRBD2,TRBJ2-7,CASSSPSGFSYEQYF,TGTGCCAGCAGTTCGCCTAGCGGATTTTCCTACGAGCAGTACTTC
.,TRBV30,.,TRBJ1-5,CAWSGAGYNQPQHF,TGTGCCTGGAGTGGTGCAGGGTACAATCAGCCCCAGCATTTT
.,TRBV9,TRBD2,TRBJ2-1,CASSVEVRGDNEQFF,TGTGCCAGCAGCGTAGAGGTGCGGGGGGACAATGAGCAGTTCTTC
.,TRBV19,TRBD1,TRBJ1-2,CASTPRDRGVGGYTF,TGTGCCAGTACTCCCCGGGACAGGGGAGTGGGCGGCTACACCTTC
once,TRBV6-6,.,TRBJ1-2,CASSSTGKHGYTF,TGTGCCAGCAGTTCCACAGGGAAGCACGGCTACACCTTC
.,TRBV7-9,TRBD2,TRBJ2-2,CASSRGPGLAPGELFF,TGTGCCAGCAGCCGAGGGCCGGGACTAGCCCCCGGGGAGCTGTTTTTT
.,TRBV30,TRBD2,TRBJ2-7,CASTGLADSYEQYF,TGTGCCTCGACAGGACTAGCGGACTCCTACGAGCAGTACTTC
.,TRBV5-1,.,TRBJ2-3,CATKPIASTDTQYF,TGCGCCACCAAGCCCATAGCCTCCACAGATACGCAGTATTTT
.,TRBV6-5,.,TRBJ2-1,CASSYDDGSNYNEQFF,TGTGCCAGCAGTTACGACGACGGGAGTAACTACAATGAGCAGTTCTTC
.,TRBV19,.,TRBJ1-6,CASGQSPNSPLHF,TGTGCCAGCGGACAGTCTCCTAATTCACCCCTCCACTTT
.,TRBV5-1,.,TRBJ1-1,CASSFFWLLLYQARTVNTEAFF,TGCGCCAGCAGCTTTTTTTGGTTATTACTTTACCAGGCCAGAACAGTGAACACTGAAGCTTTCTTT
.,TRBV6-5,TRBD2,TRBJ2-6,CASSGGTSGANVLTF,TGTGCCAGCAGCGGGGGGACCTCTGGGGCCAACGTCCTGACTTTC
.,TRBV12-3/TRBV12-4,.,TRBJ2-1,CASPWRHNEQFF,TGTGCCAGCCCCTGGCGGCACAATGAGCAGTTCTTC
once,TRBV29-1,.,TRBJ1-1,CSAVRTTMNTEAFF,TGCAGTGCGGTCCGAACAACCATGAACACTGAAGCTTTCTTT
.,TRBV19,.,TRBJ2-1,CASTRQGDWGLASRNEQFF,TGTGCCAGTACCCGACAGGGGGACTGGGGACTAGCATCTCGGAATGAGCAGTTCTTC
once,TRBV27,TRBD1,TRBJ2-7,CASMRTGSTYEQYF,TGTGCCAGCATGAGGACAGGGTCAACCTACGAGCAGTACTTC
.,TRBV6-5,.,TRBJ1-5,CASSYSISRQPQHF,TGTGCCAGCAGTTACTCTATTTCTCGTCAGCCCCAGCATTTT
.,TRBV29-1,.,TRBJ1-3,CSVRGAGNTIYF,TGCAGCGTTCGGGGGGCTGGAAACACCATATATTTT
.,TRBV19,TRBD1,TRBJ2-7,CASSIDASWTGGFDEQYF,TGTGCCAGTAGTATAGATGCCTCTTGGACAGGGGGATTCGACGAGCAGTACTTC
once,TRBV3-1/TRBV3-2,.,TRBJ1-2,CASSQSETGYYGYTF,TGTGCCAGCAGCCAATCGGAAACAGGTTACTATGGCTACACCTTC
.,TRBV5-6,TRBD1,TRBJ1-1,CASSFGTGRNTEAFF,TGTGCCAGCAGCTTCGGGACAGGAAGGAACACTGAAGCTTTCTTT
.,TRBV20-1,TRBD2,TRBJ2-3,CSASYSGSESDTQYF,TGCAGTGCTAGTTATAGCGGGTCCGAATCAGATACGCAGTATTTT
.,TRBV19,.,TRBJ1-2,CASTPGGGIGGYTF,TGTGCCAGTACCCCTGGCGGGGGGATTGGTGGCTACACCTTC
.,TRBV11-2,TRBD2,TRBJ2-3,CASSLEAGGSTDTQYF,TGTGCCAGCAGCTTAGAAGCGGGGGGCAGCACAGATACGCAGTATTTT
few,TRBV30,TRBD1,TRBJ1-2,CAWSVKGAGAKGYTF,TGTGCCTGGAGTGTAAAGGGGGCCGGGGCCAAGGGCTACACCTTC
.,TRBV29-1,.,TRBJ2-1,CSVGRELYNEQFF,TGCAGCGTCGGACGGGAGCTCTACAATGAGCAGTTCTTC
.,TRBV19,TRBD2,TRBJ2-1,CASSISGRVAYNEQFF,TGTGCCAGTAGTATTTCCGGGAGGGTAGCCTACAATGAGCAGTTCTTC
.,TRBV19,.,TRBJ1-4,CASSPSGARIEKLFF,TGTGCCAGTAGCCCTTCAGGGGCGAGGATTGAAAAACTGTTTTTT
.,TRBV30,.,TRBJ2-2,CAWSPLVQDTGELFF,TGTGCCTGGAGTCCCCTGGTACAGGACACCGGGGAGCTGTTTTTT
.,TRBV4-1,.,TRBJ1-5,CASSQDTGQPQHF,TGCGCCAGCAGCCAAGATACAGGGCAGCCCCAGCATTTT
.,TRBV5-1,.,TRBJ2-3,CASSYRLNTDTQYF,TGCGCCAGCAGCTACCGACTAAACACAGATACGCAGTATTTT
.,TRBV21-1,.,TRBJ1-2,CVSSKKGQGADYGYTF,TGTGTCAGCAGCAAAAAGGGACAGGGGGCGGACTATGGCTACACCTTC
.,TRBV9,TRBD2,TRBJ2-2,CASSVEERGFGELFF,TGTGCCAGCAGCGTAGAAGAGCGGGGGTTCGGGGAGCTGTTTTTT
.,TRBV7-2,.,TRBJ1-1,CASSLIRGTEAFF,TGTGCCAGCAGCTTAATTCGGGGGACTGAAGCTTTCTTT
.,TRBV7-8,TRBD1,TRBJ1-2,CASSPGTDGYTF,TGTGCCAGCAGCCCAGGGACAGATGGCTACACCTTC
.,TRBV6-2/TRBV6-3,TRBD2,TRBJ2-1,CASSRGLARTDEQFF,TGTGCCAGCAGTAGGGGACTAGCCCGGACGGATGAGCAGTTCTTC
once,TRBV11-2,TRBD2,TRBJ2-5,CASSPSGGVGETQYF,TGTGCCAGCAGCCCTAGCGGGGGGGTGGGAGAGACCCAGTACTTC
.,TRBV7-2,.,TRBJ2-7,CASSFDRGGEQYF,TGTGCCAGCAGCTTCGACCGGGGTGGCGAGCAGTACTTC
once,TRBV3-1/TRBV3-2,.,TRBJ2-3,CASSQTGGRTDTQYF,TGTGCCAGCAGCCAGACAGGTGGGCGCACAGATACGCAGTATTTT
.,TRBV7-2,TRBD2,TRBJ2-2,CASSPRERGASWRPGELFF,TGTGCCAGCAGTCCCCGGGAGCGGGGGGCCTCTTGGCGTCCCGGGGAGCTGTTTTTT